Below are 32 T cell receptor beta chains sequenced from a single sample in a study of tumor-infiltrating lymphocytes in primary liver carcinoma. It was from about 19-30 mg of unsorted bulk tissue that RNA and DNA were co-extracted. From roughly 0.5 ug total RNA, TCR beta cDNA was generated with a primer in the constant region. Employing slightly modified ARM-PCR, three nested multiplex PCR rounds were run, and these gave rise to the TCR beta libraries. TRBV1-TRBV30 forward and Cbeta reverse primers drove the first two roughly 10-cycle rounds. TCRdb reprocessed the multiplex PCR reads with MiXCR, giving one entry per CDR3 protein. The sample includes approximately 73,000 distinct CDR3 sequences, 65% to 75% seen only once; the top ten take 12% to 15%. Sequencing used liver tumor tissue from sampling region 4. The subset was: tumor region T4, right-lateral pole. The receptors come from an older woman with primary liver carcinoma and hepatitis B virus infection.

Turning to this clonotype: A much larger clone sits a single nucleotide away, making a read error possible. In DNA, the CDR3 is TGCGCCAGCAGCTGGGTACAGGGTGGTGAAGCTTTCTTT. Its protein is CASSWVQGGEAFF. This sequence joins TRBV5-1 and TRBJ1-1; a weak D match, TRBD1 (6 bases). Per the germline V gene, CDR1 is SGHRS and CDR2 is YFSETQ. The CDR3 has 13 amino acids. V was trimmed by 3 bases and J by 7 bases, leaving 13 bases between them. The whole variable domain, remainder taken from reference TRBV5-1 and TRBJ1-1, is KAGVTQTPRYLIKTRGQQVTLSCSPISGHRSVSWYQQTPGQGLQFLFEYFSETQRNKGNFPGRFSGRQFSNSRSEMNVSTLELGDSALYLCASSWVQGGEAFFGQGTRLTVV.

In regard to this clonotype: This clone may be a read error of a much larger clone one base away. The chain uses TRBV5-1 and TRBJ2-4; weak D call: TRBD2 (7 bases). V gave up 3 bases and J gave up 6 bases, with 16 bases separating them. The germline gives CDR1 SGHRS, CDR2 YFSETQ. The CDR3 runs to 15 residues. CDR3 coding DNA: TGCGCCAGCAGCTCGGAGGGGGGGTATGGAAACATTCAGTACTTC. Its protein product is CASSSEGGYGNIQYF.

This sequence joins TRBV6-6 and TRBJ1-5; a weak D match, TRBD1 (6 bases). The J call may be incorrect, as the DNA end agrees better with TRBJ2-3. CDR1 is MNHNY, CDR2 SVGAGI, per germline (reference sequence). There are 15 residues in the CDR3. The CDR3 region is CARLDRPLGNQPQYF. The CDR3 bases are TGTGCCAGACTCGACAGGCCCTTGGGCAATCAGCCCCAGTATTTT.

As to this clonotype: Without the conserved terminal phenylalanine or tryptophan, this CDR3 likely stems from a read error. No DNA is shown, since the ends of the CDR3 on it are uncertain; the CDR3 is the one TCRdb lists. The V gene is TRBV2, the J gene TRBJ2-2. Germline V gene sequence: CDR1 SNHLY, CDR2 FYNNEI. With termini counted, the CDR3 has 14 amino acids. The chain's CDR3 is CASRDNANTWEPFL.

By frequency in the sample, this clonotype is medium-sized. This chain connects TRBV6-1 to TRBJ2-1, with 8 positions matching TRBD1. The CDR3 has 14 amino acids. CDR1 is MNHNS, CDR2 SASEGT, per germline. The V and J ends lost 3 bases and 9 bases, in that order; junction bases with no gene match: 7. As DNA, the CDR3 is TGTGCCAGCAGTGAGCAACAGGGGGTTTCTGAGCAGTTCTTC. It specifies CASSEQQGVSEQFF.

Worth noting for this clonotype: An end of the junction does not agree with germline; a read error may underlie this. This chain uses TRBV11-2 with TRBJ1-1; unclear D gene. Looked up from germline, CDR1 is SGHAT and CDR2 is FQNNGV. The CDR3 covers 15 residues. The CDR3 nucleotides are TGTGCCAGCAGCCGGATCAAGGGCGGGAACATTGAAGCTTTCTTT. Translated, it gives CASSRIKGGNIEAFF.

Concerning this clonotype itself: A much larger clone differs by one base, so this may be a read error. The genes are TRBV6-1 and TRBJ2-3; 8 bases line up with TRBD1. CDR1 MNHNS and CDR2 SASEGT come from the germline V gene. The CDR3 spans 19 residues. The CDR3 loop is CTSSERSGGRHWITDTQYF. In DNA form, the CDR3 reads TGTACCAGCAGTGAACGGTCAGGGGGCCGTCATTGGATCACAGATACGCAGTATTTT.

This clonotype was observed a single time. At one end, the junction sequence differs from germline, possibly due to a read error. This chain uses TRBV11-2 with TRBJ2-7; D might be TRBD1 or TRBD2, each matching 5 bases. The CDR3 covers 15 residues. Germline assignment: CDR1 SGHAT and CDR2 FQNNGV. The CDR3 sequence is CSSSPGTGCNYEQYF. The DNA of the CDR3 is TGTTCCAGCAGCCCCGGGACGGGGTGCAACTACGAGCAGTACTTC.

As for this clonotype: Since the CDR3 does not end with the conserved phenylalanine or tryptophan, this likely comes from a read error. This sequence joins TRBV12-3 or TRBV12-4 and TRBJ2-3; 9 bases match TRBD2. There are 16 residues in the CDR3. The CDR3 sequence: CVSTPRLREGTDTQYL. Written as DNA, the CDR3 is TGTGTCAGCACCCCTCGACTGCGGGAGGGGACCGATACGCAGTATTTA.

For this clonotype: No conserved phenylalanine or tryptophan is present at the end of the CDR3, so a read error is the likely explanation. This chain links TRBV6-5 with TRBJ1-5, with 11 bases fitting TRBD1. The closer fit of TRBJ2-3 to the DNA end suggests the J call may be wrong. Per germline, CDR1 MNHEY and CDR2 SVGAGI. The CDR3 length is 16 residues. CDR3 amino acids: CASSPSGQGAGKPQYS. The DNA of the CDR3 is TGTGCCAGCAGTCCTTCCGGACAGGGGGCTGGGAAGCCCCAGTATTCT.

With regard to this clonotype: The junction departs from germline at one end; a sequencing error may be responsible. This chain uses TRBV11-3 with TRBJ2-7; a possible D gene is TRBD2 (6 bases). The CDR3 loop spans 14 amino acids. Germline V gene lookup returns CDR1 SGHNT and CDR2 YENEEA. CDR3 bases: TGTGCCAGCAGTTTAAGCGGGCGGGTGCACGAGCAATACTTC. Protein sequence: CASSLSGRVHEQYF.

Points on this clonotype: This may arise from a read error, as a much more abundant clone is one base away. V usage is TRBV5-1 and J usage is TRBJ2-7; D gene uncertain. The CDR3 covers 12 residues. Germline V CDR1 and CDR2: SGHRS, YFSETQ. CDR3 in amino acids: CATSFSPYEQYF. The CDR3 DNA reads as TGCGCCACCAGCTTCAGCCCCTACGAGCAGTACTTC.

On this clonotype: At one boundary the junction diverges from the germline segment, which might be a read error. The rearrangement joins TRBV10-1 to TRBJ2-1, with D possibly TRBD1 on 6 matching bases. The CDR3 contains 14 residues. The V gene's germline CDR1 is WNHNN and CDR2 SYGVQD (reference sequence). The CDR3 protein is CTSSEGVSYNKQFF. The CDR3 DNA follows: TGCACCAGCAGTGAGGGGGTCTCCTACAATAAGCAGTTCTTC.

As for this clonotype: The conserved final phenylalanine or tryptophan is absent from the CDR3, which likely points to a read error. The limits of the CDR3 on the DNA are not certain, so only TCRdb's listed CDR3 is given. V usage is TRBV4-2 and J usage is TRBJ2-2; the D call in the table, TRBD2, was not verified against the DNA. The CDR3 length is 16 residues, termini included. Germline CDR1 is LGHNA and CDR2 is YNFKEQ. The CDR3 reads CDTQHTSGDPTRELLY.

The chain carries TRBV5-1 and TRBJ2-7; the match to TRBD2 covers 7 bases. The CDR3 extends over 16 amino acids. From germline, CDR1 is SGHRS and CDR2 YFSETQ. V lost 0 bases to trimming and J lost 2 bases; unmatched junction nucleotides: 8. As DNA, the CDR3 is TGCGCCAGCAGCTTGGGGCCGGGACGGGGGGCCTACGAGCAGTACTTC. Residues: CASSLGPGRGAYEQYF. Full variable domain (outside the CDR3, taken from reference TRBV5-1 and TRBJ2-7): KAGVTQTPRYLIKTRGQQVTLSCSPISGHRSVSWYQQTPGQGLQFLFEYFSETQRNKGNFPGRFSGRQFSNSRSEMNVSTLELGDSALYLCASSLGPGRGAYEQYFGPGTRLTVT.

With regard to this clonotype: A much larger clone sits a single nucleotide away, making a read error possible. This chain links TRBV28 with TRBJ2-7; perhaps TRBD2 as D (5 bases). Looked up from germline, CDR1 is MDHEN and CDR2 is SYDVKM. There are 13 residues in the CDR3. CDR3 sequence reads: CVSSLPGGYEQYF. The CDR3 nucleotides read TGTGTCAGCAGTTTGCCAGGAGGCTACGAGCAGTACTTC.

In the case of this clonotype: An end of the junction does not agree with germline; a read error may underlie this. DNA for the CDR3: TGTGCCTGGACAGGAAGGCGAACGGTCACCGGGGAGCCGTTTTTT. It codes for CAWTGRRTVTGEPFF. The J gene is TRBJ2-2, the V gene TRBV30; D perhaps matches TRBD2 (5 bases). The CDR3 length is 15 residues. Germline loops: CDR1 GTSNPN, CDR2 SVGIG (reference sequence).

Concerning this clonotype itself: This may be a read error, as it is one base from a much larger clone. The chain links TRBV5-1 to TRBJ2-7; TRBD1 aligns across 7 bases. The length of the CDR3 is 14 residues. Germline CDR1 SGHRS, CDR2 YFSETQ. This CDR3 is CASSTRDSSYELYF. CDR3 DNA sequence: TGCGCCAGCAGCACCCGGGACAGCTCCTACGAGCTGTACTTC.

This chain connects TRBV29-1 to TRBJ2-7, with 7 bases fitting TRBD1. V gave up 2 bases and J gave up 5 bases; unmatched junction bases: 6. The length of the CDR3 is 13 residues. Germline V gene data show CDR1 as SQVTM and CDR2 as ANQGSEA. The CDR3 nucleotides read TGCAGCGTTGAAAGACAGGGCGGAGACGAGCAGTACTTC. Translation: CSVERQGGDEQYF.

CDR3 protein: CASSLSNSSSGANVLTF. In nucleotides, the CDR3 is TGTGCCAGCAGCTTATCGAACAGTTCCTCTGGGGCCAACGTCCTGACTTTC. V gene TRBV11-1 combines with J gene TRBJ2-6; D unclear. V was pared by 2 bases and J by 0 bases, with 11 bases between. The CDR3 is 17 amino acids. From germline, CDR1 is SGHAT and CDR2 FQDESV (reference sequence). The full variable domain, its missing parts supplied by reference TRBV11-1 and TRBJ2-6, is EAEVAQSPRYKITEKSQAVAFWCDPISGHATLYWYRQILGQGPELLVQFQDESVVDDSQLPKDRFSAERLKGVDSTLKIQPAELGDSAMYLCASSLSNSSSGANVLTFGAGSRLTVL.

This clonotype was detected a few times. This may arise from a read error, as a much more abundant clone is one base away. The rearrangement links TRBV6-4 to TRBJ2-2, with D hard to call. With 6 bases removed from V and 4 bases from J, the gap between germline ends came to 9 bases. This CDR3 is built from 13 residues. CDR1 MRHNA and CDR2 SNTAGT come from the germline V gene. CDR3 sequence reads: CASSSGATGELFF. The CDR3 region has the DNA TGTGCCAGCAGCTCCGGTGCCACCGGGGAGCTGTTTTTT.

This clonotype was counted at least ten times. This sequence joins TRBV12-3 or TRBV12-4 and TRBJ2-1; D call uncertain. The CDR3 spans 11 residues. V shed 4 bases and J shed 12 bases, with 10 bases lying between them. The DNA of the CDR3 is TGTGCCAGCAGTTGGGGTAGGACGCAGTTCTTC. It encodes CASSWGRTQFF.

The chain carries TRBV19 and TRBJ2-3; a possible D gene is TRBD1 (5 bases). Germline-derived CDR1 and CDR2 are LNHDA and SQIVND (reference sequence). Trimming took off 7 bases at V and 3 bases at J, with 11 bases between the two ends. The CDR3 is made up of 13 amino acids. The CDR3 region is CASIDRNTDTQYF. CDR3 coding DNA: TGTGCCAGTATTGACAGAAATACAGATACGCAGTATTTT.

The chain carries TRBV28 and TRBJ1-2; possibly TRBD1 for D (6 bases). CDR3 length equals 16 residues. Germline V gives CDR1 MDHEN, CDR2 SYDVKM. Trimming took off 4 bases at V and 5 bases at J, with 20 bases between the two ends. The CDR3 loop is CASSSPGGGRGYGYTF. The CDR3 DNA reads as TGTGCCAGCAGTTCCCCGGGAGGGGGAAGAGGGTATGGCTACACCTTC.

The chain joins TRBV11-2 to TRBJ2-3, with 7 bases lining up with TRBD1. Germline loops: CDR1 SGHAT, CDR2 FQNNGV. The CDR3 extends over 16 amino acids. The CDR3 protein is CGSSLAGQVITDTQYF. As DNA, the CDR3 is TGTGGCAGTAGCTTAGCCGGACAGGTGATCACAGATACGCAGTATTTT.

This clonotype was picked up one time. An end of the junction does not agree with germline; a read error may underlie this. The V gene is TRBV6-2 or TRBV6-3, the J gene TRBJ2-1; maybe TRBD2 (5 bases). Germline V gives CDR1 MNHEY, CDR2 SVGEGT. The CDR3 contains 15 residues. The CDR3 DNA sequence: TGTGCCTGCAGTTATCAGCGGACGGGATCTAATGAGCAGTTCTTC. It specifies CACSYQRTGSNEQFF.

The chain links TRBV10-3 to TRBJ2-1, with 10 nucleotides matching TRBD2. This CDR3 region has 17 residues. J gave up 3 bases and V 7 bases, and 12 bases lay outside the gene matches. Germline V gene lookup returns CDR1 ENHRY and CDR2 SYGVKD. The CDR3 here is CAITGGLAEHCYNEQFF. Here the CDR3 DNA reads TGTGCCATCACCGGAGGACTAGCGGAACACTGCTACAATGAGCAGTTCTTC.

This clonotype was observed at least ten times. The chain uses TRBV29-1 and TRBJ2-5; the match to TRBD1 covers 8 bases. The V gene end was trimmed by 1 base and the J gene end by 2 bases; junction bases not matched to a gene: 6. This CDR3 has 15 residues. CDR1 and CDR2 (germline): SQVTM, ANQGSEA. The CDR3 reads CSVEGETGAQETQYF. The CDR3 bases are TGCAGCGTTGAAGGGGAGACAGGGGCACAAGAGACCCAGTACTTC. Variable domain in full (rest from reference TRBV29-1 and TRBJ2-5): SAVISQKPSRDICQRGTSLTIQCQVDSQVTMMFWYRQQPGQSLTLIATANQGSEATYESGFVIDKFPISRPNLTFSTLTVSNMSPEDSSIYLCSVEGETGAQETQYFGPGTRLLVL.

Points on this clonotype: One end of the junction is discordant with germline, which a read error may explain. CDR3 sequence reads: CASSYLTTDSYNEHFF. The CDR3 DNA reads TGTGCCAGCAGTTATCTGACTACCGACTCCTACAATGAGCACTTCTTC. This chain connects TRBV6-5 to TRBJ2-1, with D perhaps matching TRBD2 (5 bases). Germline assignment: CDR1 MNHEY and CDR2 SVGAGI. The CDR3 totals 16 residues.

This clonotype was seen repeatedly, ten times or more. The rearrangement links TRBV6-1 to TRBJ2-2; 9 bases agree with TRBD2. There are 16 residues in the CDR3. Germline V gene lookup returns CDR1 MNHNS and CDR2 SASEGT. J gave up 7 bases and V 4 bases, and 10 bases lay outside the gene matches. The CDR3 loop is CASSVEGLARGGELFF. In nucleotides, the CDR3 is TGTGCCAGCAGTGTCGAGGGACTAGCAAGGGGCGGGGAGCTGTTTTTT.

The sample holds many counts of this clonotype. The chain has TRBV5-4 and TRBJ2-3, with D unclear. V lost 2 bases to trimming and J lost 2 bases, with 6 bases between them. CDR1 and CDR2 (germline): SGHNT, YYREEE (reference sequence). The CDR3 loop spans 13 amino acids. The DNA for the CDR3 is TGTGCCAGCAGCTTTCAGGACACAGATACGCAGTATTTT. Translation gives CASSFQDTDTQYF. Full variable domain (rest looked up from reference TRBV5-4 and TRBJ2-3): ETGVTQSPTHLIKTRGQQVTLRCSSQSGHNTVSWYQQALGQGPQFIFQYYREEENGRGNFPPRFSGLQFPNYSSELNVNALELDDSALYLCASSFQDTDTQYFGPGTRLTVL.

As regards this clonotype: Germline is not matched at one junction end, which may reflect a read error. This chain joins TRBV6-4 and TRBJ2-6, with D perhaps matching TRBD2 (5 bases). The CDR3 contains 16 residues. The germline gives CDR1 MRHNA, CDR2 SNTAGT. In DNA, the CDR3 is TGTGCCAGCAGTGACTCTAGCGACTCTGGGACCAACGTCCTGACTTTC. This sequence encodes CASSDSSDSGTNVLTF.